Listed here are 2 T cell receptor beta chains from one sample, sequenced in a study of blood T cell repertoires in COVID-19. Sequencing was performed with immunoSEQ multiplex PCR; in TCRdb, only in-frame clones are kept and a portion is missing. The sample carries approximately 200,000 clones, 80% recorded once. The sample taken for sequencing was PBMCs or T cells enriched from blood (not recorded which). The receptor source for this set is a woman aged 40-49 years with acute COVID-19.

This chain connects TRBV30 to TRBJ1-1; 12 bases line up with TRBD1. Germline loops: CDR1 GTSNPN, CDR2 SVGIG (reference sequence). This CDR3 has 19 amino acids. Trimming removed 1 base from V and 4 bases from J; junction bases left unmatched: 16. CDR3 in DNA: TGTGCCTGGAGTGCCTACAAAGGGACAGGGGGCGCCGTTTTCACTGAAGCTTTCTTT. This translates into CAWSAYKGTGGAVFTEAFF. The full variable domain, with the rest looked up from reference TRBV30 and TRBJ1-1, is SQTIHQWPATLVQPVGSPLSLECTVEGTSNPNLYWYRQAAGRGLQLLFYSVGIGQISSEVPQNLSASRPQDRQFILSSKKLLLSDSGFYLCAWSAYKGTGGAVFTEAFFGQGTRLTVV.

The chain employs TRBV7-9 and TRBJ1-1, with D maybe TRBD1 (6 bases). Germline assignment: CDR1 SEHNR and CDR2 FQNEAQ (reference sequence). The CDR3 has 14 residues. Deletions cut 4 bases from V and 1 base from J, with 10 bases between. CDR3 protein: CASSSLGGNTEAFF. CDR3 nucleotides: TGTGCCAGCAGCTCCTTAGGGGGGAACACTGAAGCTTTCTTT.